What follows describes a single TCR beta chain. This entry is derived from a study of blood T cell repertoires in COVID-19. Clones were read by immunoSEQ multiplex PCR, and TCRdb kept only the in-frame ones, dropping some. The profile shows 150,000 to 200,000 clones, around 79% of them singletons. Recruitment covered under 25 US areas and drew participants whose ages spanned roughly 18 to 100 years. Categorization into cohorts depended on clinical history that participants reported. Germline V gives CDR1 MNHEY, CDR2 SVGAGI. The V segment lost 2 bases and the J segment 0 bases; nucleotides outside the gene matches: 0. This CDR3 spans 14 amino acids.

This clonotype originated in a man aged 45-65 years who had recovered from COVID-19. The sequenced sample consisted of PBMCs or T cells enriched from blood (not recorded which). The chain employs TRBV6-5 and TRBJ1-1, with 7 bases matching TRBD1. The CDR3 spells CASSYDRVNTEAFF. The CDR3 DNA follows: TGTGCCAGCAGTTACGACAGGGTGAACACTGAAGCTTTCTTT.